The sequence of this T cell receptor (beta chain) was determined in a study of CD8 T cells in Susac syndrome. Sequencing of TCR beta was performed on blood CD8+ T cells and on blood CD4+ T cells. Under recently defined diagnostic criteria, the patients with Susac syndrome qualified as having definite or probable disease. The sample holds a few counts of this clonotype. Its antigen remains unknown. The CDR3 length is 13 residues. In germline, CDR1 is SGHTA, CDR2 FQGNSA. V gave up 3 bases and J gave up 4 bases; unmatched junction bases: 3. Random hexamers were used to reverse transcribe 0.5 to 1 ug of RNA. TCRdb used MiXCR to reprocess the immunoSEQ multiplex PCR reads, holding one entry per CDR3 protein. The sample consists of about 140,000 distinct CDR3 sequences, just under 95% of them appearing once. Notes on the study in general: Clonal expansion was not observed in the Susac syndrome CD4+ T cell repertoires.

V usage is TRBV7-2 and J usage is TRBJ2-7; 7 positions agree with TRBD1. This TCR was sampled from a human donor with Susac syndrome. Input material: CD4+ T cells from PBMCs. This CDR3 is CASSLGQQYEQYF. The CDR3 region has the DNA TGTGCCAGCAGCTTGGGACAGCAGTACGAGCAGTACTTC.